The TCR beta chain described here comes from a study of technical replicates of blood from a few donors. Libraries were prepared by immunoSEQ multiplex PCR; TCRdb keeps only in-frame clonotypes and omits some of them. The table lists tens of thousands of clones, around 97% of them singletons, with roughly 0.2% in the top ten. Sequencing used T cells isolated from PBMCs. The sequence was obtained from a human donor in good health.

The CDR3 DNA reads as TGCGCCAGCAGCTTGGGGGGGACTAACACTGAAGCTTTCTTT. Translating it yields CASSLGGTNTEAFF. The chain has TRBV5-1 and TRBJ1-1, with D maybe TRBD1 (5 bases). With 0 bases removed from V and 2 bases from J, the gap between germline ends came to 8 bases. CDR3 size: 14 residues. Germline assignment: CDR1 SGHRS and CDR2 YFSETQ. The full variable domain, in which reference TRBV5-1 and TRBJ1-1 provide the parts outside the CDR3, is KAGVTQTPRYLIKTRGQQVTLSCSPISGHRSVSWYQQTPGQGLQFLFEYFSETQRNKGNFPGRFSGRQFSNSRSEMNVSTLELGDSALYLCASSLGGTNTEAFFGQGTRLTVV.